Here is one TCR beta chain with its context. What it binds is not known. This sample's time point: newly diagnosed GD, antithyroid drugs for less than 3 months. PBMC RNA served as the TCR library source. The source of the sample is a study of regulatory T cells in long-lasting Graves disease. Points from the study as a whole: Under persistent disease, TRBV28, TRBJ1-2 and TRBJ2-5 were used preferentially.

Arm-PCR of CDR3 regions with iRepertoire HTBI primers generated TCR beta libraries. MiXCR, applied by TCRdb to the multiplex PCR reads, yields one record per CDR3 protein. This repertoire shows over 300,000 distinct CDR3 sequences, around a sixth found once; its top ten account for 22%. The CDR3 runs 15 residues. V lost 3 bases to trimming and J lost 1 base, with 11 bases between them. Looked up from germline, CDR1 is SEHNR and CDR2 is FQNEAQ (reference sequence). This TCR derives from a female donor with Graves disease. The source material was peripheral blood mononuclear cells (PBMCs), sampled at new diagnosis, from a patient treated with antithyroid drugs. V gene TRBV7-9 combines with J gene TRBJ2-3; no definite D call. The CDR3 spells CASSLPVERTDTQYF. DNA for the CDR3: TGTGCCAGCAGCTTGCCCGTGGAGCGCACAGATACGCAGTATTTT.